This T cell receptor (beta chain) stems from a study of T cells in Graves' hyperthyroidism and ophthalmopathy. Diagnostic assessment was based on clinical symptoms, serum thyroxine and TRAb, thyroid ultrasound and orbital computed tomography. This clonotype was counted at least ten times. The V segment lost 6 bases and the J segment 7 bases; nucleotides outside the gene matches: 12. Germline lookup yields CDR1 SGHAT and CDR2 FQNNGV. CDR3 length equals 16 residues. TCR beta CDR3 regions were amplified from RNA. A first-round RT-PCR of the TCR CDR3 used the HTBI primer set. Each CDR3 protein is one row after TCRdb ran MiXCR on the multiplex PCR reads. There are roughly 700,000 distinct CDR3 sequences in the sample; around 15% occur only once, and around 16% lies in the top ten.

The chain links TRBV11-2 to TRBJ2-1, with TRBD2 matching over 10 bases. Sequenced sample: blood. The TCR comes from a man aged 50 or older with Graves' hyperthyroidism. The CDR3 protein is CASSYETSGTGNEQFF. The CDR3 DNA reads as TGTGCCAGCAGTTATGAAACTAGCGGGACAGGTAATGAGCAGTTCTTC.